The entry below describes one T cell receptor beta chain. Its antigen remains undetermined. The input lacks base qualities; no much larger clone sits a single base away. This entry comes from a study of metastatic and nonmetastatic thyroid tumors (dated by TCRdb to about 2020). With regard to the full study: Repertoires from peripheral blood and from tumor or nodule tissue samples of malignant and benign thyroid patients were compared.

None of the patients had been given any treatment before thyroid surgery. Patient clinical samples collected from about 2012 to 2019 were retrospectively analysed using T-cell receptor beta sequencing. Libraries came from PCR. Data came from an Illumina HiSeq 4000. High-throughput sequencing was used to profile the TCR beta-chain CDR3 region of each patient. The published analysis was carried out like this. A classifier to discriminate distant-metastatic papillary thyroid cancer patients was built from CDR3 differences across clinicopathological groups. The Shannon index was used to measure repertoire diversity, and the Morisita-Horn index was used to measure how similar tumor and blood repertoires were. TCRdb took the public reads, trimmed them with fastp at Q25, ran MiXCR for clone calling and kept in-frame beta chains. It is TCRdb's table, rather than the study itself, that gives the V and J calls and clone size. The sample data list some 20,000 clones, and 15% to 19% of these were observed just once. About a fifth of the sample belongs to the ten largest clones.

The study at large found these results: In both blood and tumor samples, TCR beta diversity was reported to be significantly higher in malignant tumors than in benign nodules.

For this chain, trimming is 1 base at the V end and 3 bases at the J end, and the number of junction bases without a gene match is 3. From its cysteine to its phenylalanine, the CDR3 spans 14 amino acids. Only the CDR3 part of the read is kept: 42 bases, read in frame from the first base. CDR1 and CDR2 are drawn from the germline V gene: SGHTA, FQGNSA. The sequence is built from TRBV7-2 and TRBJ2-7; 7 bases in the junction line up with TRBD1. This clonotype was obtained from a female donor with papillary thyroid cancer or a benign thyroid nodule (not recorded which). Some clones in this sample may be carry-over from other donors' samples. Sequencing was done on a sample of blood. CDR3 loop: CASSLGSGGYEQYF. Read as DNA, the sequence is TGTGCCAGCAGCTTAGGGTCAGGGGGCTACGAGCAGTACTTC.